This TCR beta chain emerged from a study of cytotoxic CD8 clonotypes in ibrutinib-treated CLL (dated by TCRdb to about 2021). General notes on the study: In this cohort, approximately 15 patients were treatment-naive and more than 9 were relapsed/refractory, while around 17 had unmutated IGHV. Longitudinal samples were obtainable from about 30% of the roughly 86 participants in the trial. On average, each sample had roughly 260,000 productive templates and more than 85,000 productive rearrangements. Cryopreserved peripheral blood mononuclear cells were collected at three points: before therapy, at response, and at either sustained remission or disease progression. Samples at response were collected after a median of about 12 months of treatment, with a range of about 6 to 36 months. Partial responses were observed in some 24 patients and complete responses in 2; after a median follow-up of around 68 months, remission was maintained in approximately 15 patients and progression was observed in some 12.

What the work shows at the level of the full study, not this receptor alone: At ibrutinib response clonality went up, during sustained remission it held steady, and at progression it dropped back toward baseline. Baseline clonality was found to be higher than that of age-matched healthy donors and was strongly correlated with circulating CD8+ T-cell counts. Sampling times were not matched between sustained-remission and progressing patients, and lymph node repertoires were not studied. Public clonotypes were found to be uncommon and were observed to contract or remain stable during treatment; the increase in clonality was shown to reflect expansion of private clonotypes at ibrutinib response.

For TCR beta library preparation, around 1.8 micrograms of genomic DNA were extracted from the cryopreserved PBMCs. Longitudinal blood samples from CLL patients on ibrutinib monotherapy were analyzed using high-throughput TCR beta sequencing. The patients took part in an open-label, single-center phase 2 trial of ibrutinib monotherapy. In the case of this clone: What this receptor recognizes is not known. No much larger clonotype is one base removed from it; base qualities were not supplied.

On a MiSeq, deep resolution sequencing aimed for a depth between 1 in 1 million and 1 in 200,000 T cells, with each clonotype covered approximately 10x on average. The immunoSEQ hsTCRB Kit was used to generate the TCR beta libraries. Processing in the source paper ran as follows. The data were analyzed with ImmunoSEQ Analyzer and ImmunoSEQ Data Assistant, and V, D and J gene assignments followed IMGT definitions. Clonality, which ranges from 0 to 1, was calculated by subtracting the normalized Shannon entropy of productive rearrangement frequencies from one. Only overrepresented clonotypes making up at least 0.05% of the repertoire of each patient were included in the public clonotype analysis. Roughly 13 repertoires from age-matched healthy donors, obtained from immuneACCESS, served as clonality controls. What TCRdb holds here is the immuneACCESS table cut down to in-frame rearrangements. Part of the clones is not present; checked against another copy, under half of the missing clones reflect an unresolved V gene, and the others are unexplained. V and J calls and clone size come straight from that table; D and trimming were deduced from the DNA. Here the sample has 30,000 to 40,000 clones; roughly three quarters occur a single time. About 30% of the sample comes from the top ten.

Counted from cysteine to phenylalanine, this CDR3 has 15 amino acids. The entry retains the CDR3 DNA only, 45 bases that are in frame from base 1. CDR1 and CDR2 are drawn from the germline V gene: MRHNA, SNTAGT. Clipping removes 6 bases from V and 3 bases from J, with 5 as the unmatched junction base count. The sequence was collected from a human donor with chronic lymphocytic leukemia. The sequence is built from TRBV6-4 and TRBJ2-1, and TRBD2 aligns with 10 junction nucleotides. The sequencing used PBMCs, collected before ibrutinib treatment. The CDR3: CASSIAGGYYNEQFF. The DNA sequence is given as TGTGCCAGCAGCATAGCGGGGGGTTACTACAATGAGCAGTTCTTC.